Each of the 20 T cell receptor beta chains below was sequenced from the same sample in a study of blood T cell repertoires in COVID-19. Sequenced by immunoSEQ multiplex PCR; TCRdb stores in-frame clones only, minus some. The table lists more than 150,000 clones, 75% to 90% of them singletons, with around 15% in the top ten. The sample taken for sequencing was peripheral blood. Receptors originate from a woman in her thirties or forties with acute or convalescent COVID-19.

The chain uses TRBV14 and TRBJ2-2; 10 bases are a match to TRBD1. This CDR3 spans 15 amino acids. The J segment lost 4 bases and the V segment lost 6 bases, leaving 5 bases of the junction unmatched. CDR1 SGHDN and CDR2 FVKESK come from the germline V gene. CDR3 loop: CASRRTGGITGELFF. The CDR3, as DNA: TGTGCCAGCAGAAGGACAGGGGGAATCACCGGGGAGCTGTTTTTT.

CDR3 sequence reads: CATSDLYQGYNEQFF. In DNA, the CDR3 is TGTGCCACCAGTGATTTGTATCAGGGATACAATGAGCAGTTCTTC. The rearrangement links TRBV24-1 to TRBJ2-1; possible D gene TRBD1, 5 bases. This CDR3 spans 15 amino acids. Looked up from germline, CDR1 is KGHDR and CDR2 is SFDVKD. V dropped 0 bases and J dropped 4 bases, with 9 bases sitting between them.

The V gene is TRBV4-2, the J gene TRBJ2-1; the match to TRBD2 covers 12 bases. J was trimmed by 9 bases and V by 0 bases; bases with no gene match: 15. The CDR3 has 19 amino acids. Germline V CDR1 and CDR2: LGHNA, YNFKEQ. This chain's CDR3 is CASSQEPLAGGRSRIEQFF. CDR3 coding DNA: TGTGCCAGCAGCCAAGAACCGCTAGCGGGAGGGCGATCCCGCATTGAGCAGTTCTTC.

The genes are TRBV6-5 and TRBJ1-5, with 7 positions matching TRBD1. Germline V gives CDR1 MNHEY, CDR2 SVGAGI. This CDR3 is built from 14 residues. V trimming: 5 bases; J trimming: 5 bases; junction bases outside the gene matches: 6. The CDR3 region has the DNA TGTGCCAGCAGTAGACGCCAGGGGGATCAGCCCCAGCATTTT. Amino acid sequence: CASSRRQGDQPQHF.

V gene TRBV2 combines with J gene TRBJ1-1; 9 bases line up with TRBD1. The J segment lost 1 base and the V segment lost 6 bases, leaving 6 bases of the junction unmatched. The CDR3 contains 15 residues. Germline-derived CDR1 and CDR2 are SNHLY and FYNNEI. The CDR3 coding sequence is TGTGCCAGCAGAACCGGGACAGGGACGAACACTGAAGCTTTCTTT. Protein sequence: CASRTGTGTNTEAFF.

This sequence joins TRBV9 and TRBJ1-2; perhaps TRBD1 as D (5 bases). V was cut by 4 bases and J by 7 bases, with 20 bases left in between. This CDR3 comprises 15 residues. The germline V gene has CDR1 SGDLS and CDR2 YYNGEE. Written as DNA, the CDR3 is TGTGCCAGCAGCCCCTACGGGGGTGGCGGGAGTGGCTACACCTTC. Amino acid sequence: CASSPYGGGGSGYTF.

The chain recombines TRBV7-6 with TRBJ2-3; 9 bases align to TRBD1. V was pared by 4 bases and J by 2 bases, with 4 bases of the junction left unmatched. Germline-derived CDR1 and CDR2 are SGHVS and FNYEAQ. CDR3 size: 15 residues. The chain's CDR3 is CASSSGQGYTDTQYF. The CDR3 DNA is TGTGCCAGCAGCTCGGGACAGGGCTACACAGATACGCAGTATTTT.

A single count supports this clone. V gene TRBV4-1 combines with J gene TRBJ2-2; TRBD2 agrees at 7 bases. The CDR3 has 17 residues. The V gene end was trimmed by 5 bases and the J gene end by 7 bases; junction bases not matched to a gene: 16. Germline assignment: CDR1 MGHRA and CDR2 YSYEKL. CDR3 nucleotide sequence: TGCGCCAGCAGCACCACCGGGACTAAGTCTTCGATCGGGGAGCTGTTTTTT. Protein sequence: CASSTTGTKSSIGELFF.

The chain uses TRBV3-1 (or the pseudogene TRBV3-2) and TRBJ1-4; D is possibly TRBD1 (6 bases). The CDR3 totals 17 residues. Germline V gene sequence: CDR1 LGHDT, CDR2 YNNKEL (reference sequence). The V end was cut by 4 bases, the J end by 8 bases, with 23 bases between. CDR3 residues: CASSPPPHTGQGEKLFF. The DNA of the CDR3 is TGTGCCAGCAGCCCACCCCCGCATACAGGGCAAGGGGAAAAACTGTTTTTT.

The chain is built from TRBV15 and TRBJ2-1; D may be TRBD1 (5 bases). The CDR3 sequence is 14 residues long. The germline V and J ends were trimmed by 4 bases and 6 bases, with 13 bases remaining between them. The germline gives CDR1 LNHNV, CDR2 YYDKDF (reference sequence). CDR3 DNA: TGTGCCACCAGCACCGACAGCCTCGGCAATGAGCAGTTCTTC. Residues: CATSTDSLGNEQFF.

The chain combines TRBV9 with TRBJ1-1; 8 bases match TRBD1. This CDR3 contains 18 residues. Germline trimming cut 4 bases from V and 0 bases from J; bases unmatched to any gene: 14. The V gene's germline CDR1 is SGDLS and CDR2 YYNGEE. CDR3 sequence (DNA): TGTGCCAGCAGCTACTCCGGGACAGGTCCCACCATGAACACTGAAGCTTTCTTT. Translated: CASSYSGTGPTMNTEAFF.

The rearrangement uses TRBV7-8 and TRBJ1-6; D gene unclear. Per germline, CDR1 SGHVS and CDR2 FQNEAQ. The CDR3 contains 16 residues. V lost 6 bases and J 4 bases, leaving 16 bases between the germline ends. The CDR3 DNA is TGTGCCAGCAGGCTGACAACCGCGAGTTATAATTCACCCCTCCACTTT. This encodes CASRLTTASYNSPLHF.

V and J are TRBV28 and TRBJ2-7, with D possibly TRBD2 on 6 matching bases. Trimming removed 7 bases from V and 4 bases from J, with 8 bases in between. In germline, CDR1 is MDHEN, CDR2 SYDVKM. This CDR3 has 11 residues. The CDR3 DNA sequence: TGTGCCAGCACCCGGGGGTACGAGCAGTACTTC. Translating it yields CASTRGYEQYF. Supplemented by reference TRBV28 and TRBJ2-7, the full variable domain reads DVKVTQSSRYLVKRTGEKVFLECVQDMDHENMFWYRQDPGLGLRLIYFSYDVKMKEKGDIPEGYSVSREKKERFSLILESASTNQTSMYLCASTRGYEQYFGPGTRLTVT.

The rearrangement joins TRBV7-8 to TRBJ2-5, with 8 bases lining up with TRBD1. J was trimmed by 5 bases and V by 5 bases; bases with no gene match: 10. In germline, CDR1 is SGHVS, CDR2 FQNEAQ. The CDR3 is made up of 15 amino acids. CDR3: CASSQIKDRGETQYF. The CDR3 region has the DNA TGTGCCAGCAGCCAAATAAAAGACAGGGGTGAGACCCAGTACTTC. The full variable domain, completed using reference TRBV7-8 and TRBJ2-5, is GAGVSQSPRYKVAKRGQDVALRCDPISGHVSLFWYQQALGQGPEFLTYFQNEAQLDKSGLPSDRFFAERPEGSVSTLKIQRTQQEDSAVYLCASSQIKDRGETQYFGPGTRLLVL.

This clone was detected only a few times. This chain links TRBV5-1 with TRBJ2-2; TRBD1 agrees at 9 bases. CDR1 and CDR2 (germline): SGHRS, YFSETQ. V lost 4 bases and J lost 5; bases outside the gene matches: 6. This CDR3 has 15 amino acids. CDR3 in DNA: TGCGCCAGCAGCATACAGGGGGCCGGGACCGGGGAGCTGTTTTTT. Encoded protein: CASSIQGAGTGELFF.

The J gene is TRBJ2-3, the V gene TRBV2; weak D call: TRBD1 (6 bases). V lost 6 bases to trimming and J lost 0 bases, with 22 bases between them. CDR1 is SNHLY and CDR2 is FYNNEI in the germline V gene. The CDR3 has 18 residues. The CDR3 spells CASSVNRVGATSTDTQYF. CDR3 nucleotide sequence: TGTGCCAGCAGCGTCAACAGGGTGGGGGCCACTAGCACAGATACGCAGTATTTT. The full variable domain, completed using reference TRBV2 and TRBJ2-3, is EPEVTQTPSHQVTQMGQEVILRCVPISNHLYFYWYRQILGQKVEFLVSFYNNEISEKSEIFDDQFSVERPDGSNFTLKIRSTKLEDSAMYFCASSVNRVGATSTDTQYFGPGTRLTVL.

The chain joins TRBV5-6 to TRBJ1-2; the D gene is possibly TRBD1 (6 bases). Germline CDR1 and CDR2: SGHDT and YYEEEE. The CDR3 has 15 amino acids. V lost 4 bases to trimming and J lost 4 bases, with 17 bases between them. For the CDR3, the DNA is TGTGCCAGCAGCGTCCGGGACAACTCTATCTATGGCTACACCTTC. This gives the protein CASSVRDNSIYGYTF.

The chain combines TRBV2 with TRBJ2-3; D call uncertain. Trimming stripped 10 bases from V and 3 bases from J, with 11 bases between. Germline lookup yields CDR1 SNHLY and CDR2 FYNNEI. The CDR3 length is 12 residues. CDR3 amino acids: CATKQETDTQYF. The DNA of the CDR3 is TGTGCCACAAAGCAGGAAACAGATACGCAGTATTTT.

Written as DNA, the CDR3 is TGTGCCAGCAGTTTAACAGGAAACAATGAGCAGTTCTTC. Encoded protein: CASSLTGNNEQFF. This sequence joins TRBV28 and TRBJ2-1; a possible D gene is TRBD1 (5 bases). V gave up 2 bases and J gave up 5 bases, with 7 bases separating them. CDR3 size: 13 residues. The germline CDR1 and CDR2 sequences are MDHEN and SYDVKM.

The CDR3 region is CASSHTQTGERGSYEQYF. CDR3 bases: TGCGCCAGCAGCCACACACAGACGGGCGAGCGGGGTTCCTACGAGCAGTACTTC. The chain links TRBV5-1 to TRBJ2-7; TRBD2 matches at 7 bases. CDR1 SGHRS and CDR2 YFSETQ come from the germline V gene. This CDR3 is built from 18 residues. The V segment lost 4 bases and the J segment 1 base; nucleotides outside the gene matches: 17.